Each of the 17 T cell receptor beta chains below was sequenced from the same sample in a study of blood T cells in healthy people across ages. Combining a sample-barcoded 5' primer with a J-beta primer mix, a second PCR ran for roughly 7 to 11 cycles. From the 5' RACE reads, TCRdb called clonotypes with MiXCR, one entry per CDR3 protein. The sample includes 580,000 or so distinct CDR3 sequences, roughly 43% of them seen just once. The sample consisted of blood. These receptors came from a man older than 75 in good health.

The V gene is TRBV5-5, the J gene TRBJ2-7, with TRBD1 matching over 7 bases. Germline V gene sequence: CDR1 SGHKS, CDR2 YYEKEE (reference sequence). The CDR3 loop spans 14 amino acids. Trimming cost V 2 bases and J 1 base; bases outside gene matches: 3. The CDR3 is CASSFGRGSYEQYF. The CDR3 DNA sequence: TGTGCCAGCAGCTTCGGCAGGGGGTCCTACGAGCAGTACTTC.

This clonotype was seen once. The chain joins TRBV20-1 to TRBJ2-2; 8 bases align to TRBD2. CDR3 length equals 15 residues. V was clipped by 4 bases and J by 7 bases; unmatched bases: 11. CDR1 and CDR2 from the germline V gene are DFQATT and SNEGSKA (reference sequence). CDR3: CSAKGGLVSGGELFF. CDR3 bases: TGCAGTGCTAAGGGGGGACTAGTTTCGGGCGGGGAGCTGTTTTTT.

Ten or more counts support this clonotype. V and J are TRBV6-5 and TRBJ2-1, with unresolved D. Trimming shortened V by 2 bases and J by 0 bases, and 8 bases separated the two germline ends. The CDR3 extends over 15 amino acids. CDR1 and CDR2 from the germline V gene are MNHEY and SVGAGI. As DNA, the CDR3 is TGTGCCAGCAGTTACGCTGGTTTCTCCTACAATGAGCAGTTCTTC. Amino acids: CASSYAGFSYNEQFF.

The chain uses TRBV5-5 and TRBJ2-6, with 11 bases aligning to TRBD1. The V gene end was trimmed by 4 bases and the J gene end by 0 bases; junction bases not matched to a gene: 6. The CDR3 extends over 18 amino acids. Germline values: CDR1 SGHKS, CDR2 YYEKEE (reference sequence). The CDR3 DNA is TGTGCCAGCAGCCGCGGGGACAGGGGGAACTCTGGGGCCAACGTCCTGACTTTC. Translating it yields CASSRGDRGNSGANVLTF.

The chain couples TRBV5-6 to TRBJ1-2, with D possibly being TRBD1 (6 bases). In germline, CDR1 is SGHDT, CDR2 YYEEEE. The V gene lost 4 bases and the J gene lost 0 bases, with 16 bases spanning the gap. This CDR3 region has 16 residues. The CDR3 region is CASSGTMGASNYGYTF. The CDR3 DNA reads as TGTGCCAGCAGCGGGACTATGGGGGCTTCTAACTATGGCTACACCTTC.

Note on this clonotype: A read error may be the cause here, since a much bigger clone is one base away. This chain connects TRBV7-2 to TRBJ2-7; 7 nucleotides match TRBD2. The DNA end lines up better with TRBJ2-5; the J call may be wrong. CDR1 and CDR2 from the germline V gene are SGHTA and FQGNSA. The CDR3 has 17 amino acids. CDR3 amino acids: CASNLARGGSGLETQYF. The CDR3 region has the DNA TGTGCCAGCAACTTAGCGCGGGGCGGGAGTGGGTTAGAGACCCAGTACTTC.

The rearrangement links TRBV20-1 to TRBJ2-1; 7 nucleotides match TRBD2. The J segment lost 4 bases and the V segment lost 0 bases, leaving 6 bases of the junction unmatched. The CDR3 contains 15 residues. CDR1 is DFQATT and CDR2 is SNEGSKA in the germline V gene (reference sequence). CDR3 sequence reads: CSARDGGGDYNEQFF. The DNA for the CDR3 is TGCAGTGCTAGAGACGGCGGGGGTGATTACAATGAGCAGTTCTTC.

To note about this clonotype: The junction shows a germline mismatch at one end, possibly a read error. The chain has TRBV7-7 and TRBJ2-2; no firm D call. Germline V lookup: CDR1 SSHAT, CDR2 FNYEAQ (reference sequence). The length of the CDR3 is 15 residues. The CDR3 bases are TGTGCTAGCAGCTCCGACCGAGGGAACACCGGGGAGCTGTTTTTT. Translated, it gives CASSSDRGNTGELFF.

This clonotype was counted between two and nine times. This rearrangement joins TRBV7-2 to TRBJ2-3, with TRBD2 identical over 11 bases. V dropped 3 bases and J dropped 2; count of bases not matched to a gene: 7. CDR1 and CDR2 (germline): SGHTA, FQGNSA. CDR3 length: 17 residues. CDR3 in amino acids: CASSFVTSGTHTDTQYF. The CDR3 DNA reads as TGTGCCAGCAGCTTTGTGACTAGCGGGACCCACACAGATACGCAGTATTTT.

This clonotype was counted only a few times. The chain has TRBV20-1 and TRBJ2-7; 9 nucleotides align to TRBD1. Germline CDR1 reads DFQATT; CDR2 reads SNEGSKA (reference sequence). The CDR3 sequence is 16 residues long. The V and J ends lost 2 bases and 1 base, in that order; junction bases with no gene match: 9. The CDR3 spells CSARFEGQGRSYEQYF. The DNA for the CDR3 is TGCAGTGCTAGATTCGAGGGACAGGGAAGATCCTACGAGCAGTACTTC.

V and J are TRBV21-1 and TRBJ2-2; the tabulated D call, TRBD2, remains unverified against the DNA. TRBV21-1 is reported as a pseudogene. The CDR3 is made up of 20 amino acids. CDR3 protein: CASSKVIDCRLGSNTGELFF. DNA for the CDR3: TGTGCCAGCAGCAAAGTGATTGATTGTAGACTAGGATCGAACACCGGGGAGCTGTTTTTT.

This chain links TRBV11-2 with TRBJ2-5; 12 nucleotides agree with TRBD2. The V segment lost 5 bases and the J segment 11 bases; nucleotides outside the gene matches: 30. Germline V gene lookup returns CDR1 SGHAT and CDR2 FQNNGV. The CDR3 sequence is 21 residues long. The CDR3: CASSPSVRSSHYLAGGNEQYF. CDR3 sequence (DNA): TGTGCCAGCAGCCCGAGCGTCCGAAGCAGTCACTACCTAGCGGGAGGGAATGAGCAGTACTTC.

The CDR3 DNA reads as TGTGCCAGCTCACCCCCTGGTACTCCAGGAGAGACCCAGTACTTC. It translates to CASSPPGTPGETQYF. The chain couples TRBV18 to TRBJ2-5; D not certain. Trimming removed 3 bases at V and 4 bases at J, with 15 bases between. The CDR3 contains 15 residues. Germline assignment: CDR1 KGHSH and CDR2 LQKENI.

CDR3 amino acids: CASSAWDARTDTQYF. The CDR3 coding sequence is TGTGCCAGCAGCGCGTGGGACGCTCGCACAGATACGCAGTATTTT. This sequence joins TRBV7-9 and TRBJ2-3; D is possibly TRBD1 or TRBD2 (5 bases each). This CDR3 is built from 15 residues. The V gene's germline CDR1 is SEHNR and CDR2 FQNEAQ (reference sequence). V was pared by 5 bases and J by 1 base, with 13 bases between. Looking up the rest from reference TRBV7-9 and TRBJ2-3 gives the full variable domain: DTGVSQNPRHKITKRGQNVTFRCDPISEHNRLYWYRQTLGQGPEFLTYFQNEAQLEKSRLLSDRFSAERPKGSFSTLEIQRTEQGDSAMYLCASSAWDARTDTQYFGPGTRLTVL.

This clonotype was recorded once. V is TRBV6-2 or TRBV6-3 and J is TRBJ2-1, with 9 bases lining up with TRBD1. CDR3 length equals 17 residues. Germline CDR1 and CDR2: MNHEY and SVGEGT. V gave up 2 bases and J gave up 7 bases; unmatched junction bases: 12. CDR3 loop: CASSYQKSGTGSNEQFF. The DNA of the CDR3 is TGTGCCAGCAGTTACCAGAAGTCCGGGACAGGGTCGAATGAGCAGTTCTTC.

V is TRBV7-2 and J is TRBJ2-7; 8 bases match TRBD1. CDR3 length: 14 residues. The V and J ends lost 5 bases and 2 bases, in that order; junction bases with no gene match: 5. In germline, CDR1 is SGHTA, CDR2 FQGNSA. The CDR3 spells CASSAGQATYEQYF. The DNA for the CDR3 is TGTGCCAGCAGCGCGGGACAGGCCACCTACGAGCAGTACTTC.

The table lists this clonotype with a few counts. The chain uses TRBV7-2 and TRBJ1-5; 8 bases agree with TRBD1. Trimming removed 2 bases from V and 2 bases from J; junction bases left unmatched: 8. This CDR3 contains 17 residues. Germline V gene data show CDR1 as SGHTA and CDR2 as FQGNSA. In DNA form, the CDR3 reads TGTGCCAGCAGCTTACACAGGGGGGGCGTTGGCAATCAGCCCCAGCATTTT. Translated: CASSLHRGGVGNQPQHF. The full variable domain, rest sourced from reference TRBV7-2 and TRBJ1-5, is GAGVSQSPSNKVTEKGKDVELRCDPISGHTALYWYRQSLGQGLEFLIYFQGNSAPDKSGLPSDRFSAERTGGSVSTLTIQRTQQEDSAVYLCASSLHRGGVGNQPQHFGDGTRLSIL.